The T cell receptor beta chain under discussion was sequenced for a study of cytomegalovirus exposure and HLA in healthy donors (TCRdb year 2017). About the investigation overall: An earlier analysis of roughly 500 of the donors reported about 260 Gb of sequence data and around 120 million unique TCR beta sequences obtained from some 200 million T cells. An early release that covered 500 to 800 HLA-typed donors contained 300 to 350 gigabases of sequencing data and tens of millions of unique TCR sequences. Of the approximately 400 genotyped donors, roughly 85% fell in the genetic ancestry cluster associated with self-reported Caucasian donors. The study aimed to test whether cataloging public T cell receptors could reveal signatures of past pathogen exposure. The T cell repertoires of under 700 subjects were profiled by immunosequencing and related to cytomegalovirus serostatus. Besides the first cohort of around 700 subjects, a separate validation cohort made up of 120 different subjects was used. To predict cytomegalovirus infection status, the study brought together high-throughput TCR immunosequencing, statistical association of individual TCRs with disease status, and machine learning. A later analysis re-examined previously published TCR beta repertoires from more than 650 donors and added high-resolution HLA genotyping to investigate patterns of TCR occurrence. The later analysis used no new phenotypic data to find candidate immune exposures, relying instead on TCR beta sequences and their occurrence across donors. To decide whether each TCR beta V gene segment behaved as functional or pseudogenic, an earlier analysis of some 600 of the donors relied on high-throughput TCR beta sequencing. Donor age, sex, ethnicity and CMV serostatus were compiled together with the repertoire data. A later genetic analysis used genome-wide SNP genotypes for about three fifths of the 666 donors, treating that subset as a discovery cohort. All discovery cohort repertoires had been generated using a single sequencing platform. HLA typing covered class I and class II loci at four-digit resolution. The number of donors typed differed by locus, with roughly 629-640 for A, B, C, DRB1 and DQB1, 522 for DQA1, over 600 for DPA1, and approximately 470 for DPB1. About five DR-DQ haplotypes were treated as single units for association and clustering because of strong linkage in the cohort. On average, around 200,000 unique TCR beta nucleotide sequences were sequenced per donor among about 400 genotyped donors of the cohort, with 15% to 20% of those sequences being non-productive.

V is clipped by 6 bases and J by 9 bases, and the sequence between their germline boundaries is 9 bases long. Inclusive of the bounding cysteine and phenylalanine, the CDR3 is 11 residues long. Only the CDR3 DNA is retained, 33 bases long and in frame from the first base. CDR1 and CDR2, looked up from the germline V gene, are MNHNS and SASEGT. Libraries were prepared through the immunoSEQ multiplex PCR assay. For the multiplex PCR, a mixture combining 60 forward primers for TCR Vbeta segments and 13 reverse primers for TCR Jbeta segments was used. A multiplex PCR assay on genomic DNA amplified the CDR3 region of rearranged TCR beta genes. The amplified TCR beta libraries were sequenced on the Illumina HiSeq System as 87-base-pair reads. Processing in the source paper ran as follows. A later analysis counted tens of millions of unique TCR beta chains across the roughly 700 repertoires, and roughly 11 million of these chains were shared by at least two donors. A nearest-neighbor algorithm error-corrected the raw reads and collapsed the reads into unique sequences, merging closely related sequences to remove PCR and sequencing errors. V, D and J gene segments were assigned by aligning CDR3 sequences to IMGT reference sequences. Each retained sequence needed at least a six-nucleotide match to both a V gene segment and a J gene segment. A rearrangement was called productive if the CDR3 had no stop codons and remained in frame with V and J, and every other rearrangement was called non-productive. Following IMGT convention, CDR3 was defined as the stretch from the second conserved V-encoded cysteine to the conserved J-encoded phenylalanine. The earlier analysis of some 580 of the donors excluded any sequence lacking an unambiguous match to a single V gene segment. In an earlier analysis of several hundred of the donors, V segments were called functional above 56.7% productive rearrangements and were called segregating when the between-donor standard deviation exceeded 5%. A statistical classification framework was built to diagnose cytomegalovirus status from the catalog of TCR beta chain sequences. A later analysis assigned V and J genes by comparing TCR nucleotide sequences with IMGT/GENE-DB human TR gene sequences. In a later analysis, CDR3 sequences and most-parsimonious VDJ recombination scenarios were assigned using the TCRdist pipeline. In a later analysis, each TCR beta chain was defined by its CDR3 amino acid sequence together with its V-gene family, and reads without a unique V-gene family were excluded. In a later analysis, around 650 highly shared, low-generation-probability nucleotide sequences were removed to address suspected cross-contamination and a sequencing artifact. In a later analysis, a clonal expansion index was calculated for each public chain from normalized within-repertoire ranks of inferred template counts. Generation probabilities in a later analysis came from a VDJ recombination model fitted to out-of-frame rearrangements, and those results were checked against IGoR. A later analysis scored TCR-TCR, TCR-HLA and TCR-CMV co-occurrence with hypergeometric tests, applying a repertoire-size bias correction to TCR pairs. False discovery rates were estimated in a later analysis by permuting HLA or CMV assignments 20 times. A later analysis grouped co-occurring TCRs with DBSCAN, adding TCRdist sequence similarity when clustering within HLA-allele-positive subsets. For co-occurrence clustering, repertoires with fewer than 30,000 or more than 120,000 public chains were excluded, along with several repertoires with anomalous nucleotide sharing. The table comes from immuneACCESS by way of TCRdb, which keeps in-frame sequences with V and J called. Part of the clones is missing from these tables; in studies checked, under half for an unresolved V gene and the rest for unknown reasons. The DNA gave D and trimming, while V, J and clone size come from that table. This sample comprises tens of thousands of clones, roughly 80% of them detected only once. The ten largest clones capture around 1.7% of the sample.

The investigation overall reported the following: According to a later genetic analysis, donors in an Asian-associated ancestry cluster had fewer N-insertions in productive TCRs than the approximately 630-donor mean. Roughly 15 rarely observed V segments, including chromosome 9 orphons, were excluded from the earlier analysis of about 610 of the donors because counts were too low. In a later analysis, several top co-occurrence clusters were reported to appear linked to parvovirus B19, influenza, CMV and Epstein-Barr virus. Immune exposure information for the cohort was limited to CMV serostatus. Sequencing depth was assumed to be roughly uniform across donors in the presence/absence analyses, though that assumption may not hold. A later genetic analysis associated a missense DCLRE1C variant with V-gene and J-gene trimming of TCR beta chains, and an independent cohort replicated the association. Correlated functional status among segregating V segments might be attributable to linkage disequilibrium, but an unknown experimental factor could not be ruled out. A later analysis found that HLA-associated TCR beta chains were more clonally expanded and had lower generation probabilities than equally common non-associated chains. HLA typing was unavailable for some donors at each locus, so association tests used only the typed subset. The cohort was sequenced for TCR beta chains only, and without alpha or paired-chain data the features that could be detected were limited. Across donors, most TCR sequences were observed very rarely, whereas some public TCRs were present in many individuals. In a later analysis, TCR association rates were found to vary across HLA loci, with the most associated TCRs seen for DRB1 alleles and the fewest for HLA-C alleles. A further reported finding was that TCR beta sequences accurately predicted the HLA-A and HLA-B alleles for most subjects in the first cohort. The study gave a list of under 200 TCR beta chains associated with cytomegalovirus. Specific HLA alleles were associated with 15,000 to 20,000 TCR beta sequences at a false discovery rate of 0.05 in a later analysis. A few of the identified cytomegalovirus-associated TCR beta chains were confirmed in vitro to be specific for cytomegalovirus antigens. The sequencing pipeline was judged likely to have produced a cluster of highly shared sequence variants as a technical artifact. A later analysis found that most CMV-associated TCR beta chains appeared HLA-restricted, with HLA associations seemingly driven largely by CMV exposure. The authors suggested that the approach could potentially be extended to other disease states and immunological phenotypes. When HLA alleles, especially DR and DQ, strongly co-occurred, TCR associations were difficult to assign to individual alleles. In both the original and validation cohorts, the classifier was reported to diagnose cytomegalovirus status with high specificity and sensitivity. In an earlier analysis of around 600 of the donors, most TCR beta V segments were observed in productive rearrangements about 87% or about 30% of the time, broadly matching IMGT annotations. Some IMGT-functional V segments, including TRBV6-2 and TRBV6-3, could not be told apart with the 87-base-pair reads, so those segments were excluded.

In total, more than 500 healthy bone marrow donors made up the cohort. At the time of sampling, every cohort member was nominally healthy, though immune exposures that went unrecorded were likely present. The donor was CMV seronegative and belonged to the group of around 350 seronegative cohort members. Each donor provided a peripheral blood sample, and peripheral blood mononuclear cells were used for TCR beta sequencing. The Qiagen DNeasy Blood Extraction Kit was used to extract genomic DNA from the blood cell samples. Note on this clone: This receptor's antigen is unknown. The sample holds no much larger clone one base away, and base qualities are not on file.

The receptor's source is a middle-aged man in good health and CMV-seronegative. The V and J genes are TRBV6-1 and TRBJ2-1; no D gene is confidently identified. Material for sequencing was PBMCs. The encoded CDR3 is CASSEPSEQFF. The DNA sequence follows: TGTGCCAGCAGCGAACCCTCTGAGCAGTTCTTC.